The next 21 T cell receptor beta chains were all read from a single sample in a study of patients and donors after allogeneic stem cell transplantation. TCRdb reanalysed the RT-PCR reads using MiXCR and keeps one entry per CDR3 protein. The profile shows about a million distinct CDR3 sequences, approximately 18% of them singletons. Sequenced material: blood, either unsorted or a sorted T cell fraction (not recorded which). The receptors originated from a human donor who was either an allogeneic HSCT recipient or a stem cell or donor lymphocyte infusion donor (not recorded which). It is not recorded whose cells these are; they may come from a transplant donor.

In DNA form, the CDR3 reads TGTGCCAGCAGTCCCGCCAGGGCCTCTGGGGCCAACGTCCTGACTTTC. It translates to CASSPARASGANVLTF. This chain links TRBV12-3 or TRBV12-4 with TRBJ2-6; D possibly corresponds to TRBD1 (5 bases). V lost 5 bases to trimming and J lost 0 bases, with 11 bases between them. The CDR3 has 16 amino acids.

The CDR3 sequence is CASSSFGDTQYF. The CDR3 DNA reads as TGTGCCAGCAGCTCATTCGGAGATACGCAGTATTTT. The chain has TRBV9 and TRBJ2-3; D is ambiguous. Trimming took off 4 bases at V and 5 bases at J, with 8 bases between the two ends. Germline V gene sequence: CDR1 SGDLS, CDR2 YYNGEE. This CDR3 is built from 12 residues.

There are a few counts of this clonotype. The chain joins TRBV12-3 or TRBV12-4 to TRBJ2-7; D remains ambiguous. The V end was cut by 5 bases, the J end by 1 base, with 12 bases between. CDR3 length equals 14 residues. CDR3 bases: TGTGCCAGCAGTCCTAAAGGCGGTTCCTACGAGCAGTACTTC. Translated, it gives CASSPKGGSYEQYF.

In nucleotides, the CDR3 is TGTGCCAGCAGTTACTCGTTGGAGACCCAGTACTTC. It encodes CASSYSLETQYF. The J gene is TRBJ2-5, the V gene TRBV6-2 or TRBV6-3; no reliable D call. There are 12 residues in the CDR3. The ends were cut back, 0 bases at V and 5 bases at J, with 4 bases in the middle. From germline, CDR1 is MNHEY and CDR2 SVGEGT.

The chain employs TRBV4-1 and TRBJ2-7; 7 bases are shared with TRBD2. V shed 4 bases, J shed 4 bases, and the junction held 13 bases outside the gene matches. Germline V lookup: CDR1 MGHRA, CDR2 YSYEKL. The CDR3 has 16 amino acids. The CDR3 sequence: CASSRGRGAGAYEQYF. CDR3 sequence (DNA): TGCGCCAGCAGCCGCGGCCGTGGCGCGGGAGCATACGAGCAGTACTTC.

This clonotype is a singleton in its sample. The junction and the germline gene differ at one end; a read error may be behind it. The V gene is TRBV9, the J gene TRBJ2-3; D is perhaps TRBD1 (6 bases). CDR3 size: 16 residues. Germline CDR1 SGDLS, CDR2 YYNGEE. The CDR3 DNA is TGTACCAGCAGCGCGGACCTTTGGACAGTGACAGATACGCAGTATTTT. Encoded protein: CTSSADLWTVTDTQYF.

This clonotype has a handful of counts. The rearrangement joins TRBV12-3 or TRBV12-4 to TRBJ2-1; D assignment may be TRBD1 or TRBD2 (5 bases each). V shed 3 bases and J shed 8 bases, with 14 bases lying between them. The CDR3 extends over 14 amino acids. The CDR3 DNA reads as TGTGCCAGCAGTTTGTTAATAGTGGGGGATGAGCAGTTCTTC. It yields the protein CASSLLIVGDEQFF.

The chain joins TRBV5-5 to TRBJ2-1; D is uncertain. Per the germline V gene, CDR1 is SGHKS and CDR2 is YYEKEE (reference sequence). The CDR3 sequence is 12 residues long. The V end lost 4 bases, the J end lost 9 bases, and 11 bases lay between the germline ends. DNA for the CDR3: TGTGCCAGCAGCCATGTGGCCGGTGAGCAGTTCTTC. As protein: CASSHVAGEQFF.

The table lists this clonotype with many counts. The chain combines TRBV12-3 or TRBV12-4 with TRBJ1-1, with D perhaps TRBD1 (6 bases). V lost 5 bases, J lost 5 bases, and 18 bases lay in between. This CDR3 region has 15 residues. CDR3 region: CASSRYGQFRTEAFF. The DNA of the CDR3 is TGTGCCAGCAGTCGCTATGGACAGTTTCGGACTGAAGCTTTCTTT.

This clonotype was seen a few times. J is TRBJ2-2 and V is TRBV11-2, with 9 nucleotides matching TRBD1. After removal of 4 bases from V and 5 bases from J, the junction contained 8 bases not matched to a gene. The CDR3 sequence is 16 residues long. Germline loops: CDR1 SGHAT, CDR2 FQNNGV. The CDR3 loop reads CASSSRDRVWTGELFF. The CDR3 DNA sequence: TGTGCCAGCAGCTCCCGGGACAGGGTGTGGACCGGGGAGCTGTTTTTT. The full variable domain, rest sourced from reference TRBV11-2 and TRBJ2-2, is EAGVAQSPRYKIIEKRQSVAFWCNPISGHATLYWYQQILGQGPKLLIQFQNNGVVDDSQLPKDRFSAERLKGVDSTLKIQPAKLEDSAVYLCASSSRDRVWTGELFFGEGSRLTVL.

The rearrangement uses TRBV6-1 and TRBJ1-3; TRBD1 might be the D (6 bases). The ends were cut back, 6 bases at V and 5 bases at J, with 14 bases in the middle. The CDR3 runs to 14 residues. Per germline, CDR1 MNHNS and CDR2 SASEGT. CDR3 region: CASRVDSARNTIYF. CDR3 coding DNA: TGTGCCAGCAGGGTGGACAGCGCCCGAAACACCATATATTTT.

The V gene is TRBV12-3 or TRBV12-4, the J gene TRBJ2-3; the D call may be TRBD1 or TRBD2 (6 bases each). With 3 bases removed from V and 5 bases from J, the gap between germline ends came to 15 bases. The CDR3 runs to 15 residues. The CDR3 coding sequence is TGTGCCAGCAGTTTTCTGGGGGGCGGCTTAGATACGCAGTATTTT. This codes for CASSFLGGGLDTQYF.

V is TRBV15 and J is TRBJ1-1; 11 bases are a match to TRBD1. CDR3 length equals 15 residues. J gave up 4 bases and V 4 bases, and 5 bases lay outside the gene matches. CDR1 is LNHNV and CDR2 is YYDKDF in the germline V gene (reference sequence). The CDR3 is CATSTQGQGGTEAFF. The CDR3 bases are TGTGCCACCAGCACGCAGGGACAGGGGGGCACTGAAGCTTTCTTT.

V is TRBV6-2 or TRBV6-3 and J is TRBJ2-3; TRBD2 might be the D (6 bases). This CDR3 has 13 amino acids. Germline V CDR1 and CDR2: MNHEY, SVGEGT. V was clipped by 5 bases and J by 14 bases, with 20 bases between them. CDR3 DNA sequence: TGTGCCAGCAGTACCCAGAGCGGGCCCTTTCCGTATTTT. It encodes CASSTQSGPFPYF.

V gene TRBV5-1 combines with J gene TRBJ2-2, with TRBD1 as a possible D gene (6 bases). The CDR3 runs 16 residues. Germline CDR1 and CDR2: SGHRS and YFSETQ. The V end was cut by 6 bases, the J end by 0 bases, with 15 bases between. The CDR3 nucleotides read TGCGCCAGCACTCCCGTGGGGGACACGAACACCGGGGAGCTGTTTTTT. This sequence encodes CASTPVGDTNTGELFF.

CDR3 protein: CSARSEANQPQHF. The DNA of the CDR3 is TGCAGTGCTAGAAGTGAGGCCAATCAGCCCCAGCATTTT. The chain is built from TRBV20-1 and TRBJ1-5, with D uncertain. The CDR3 spans 13 residues. Germline CDR1 reads DFQATT; CDR2 reads SNEGSKA (reference sequence). Between the trimmed V and J ends, which lost 2 bases and 3 bases, there was a span of 8 bases.

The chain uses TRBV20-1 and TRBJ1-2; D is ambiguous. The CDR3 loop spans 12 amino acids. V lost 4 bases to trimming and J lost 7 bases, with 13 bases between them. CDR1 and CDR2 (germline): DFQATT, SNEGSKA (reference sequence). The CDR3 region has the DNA TGCAGTGCTATGACAAGAACTATTGGCTACACCTTC. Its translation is CSAMTRTIGYTF.

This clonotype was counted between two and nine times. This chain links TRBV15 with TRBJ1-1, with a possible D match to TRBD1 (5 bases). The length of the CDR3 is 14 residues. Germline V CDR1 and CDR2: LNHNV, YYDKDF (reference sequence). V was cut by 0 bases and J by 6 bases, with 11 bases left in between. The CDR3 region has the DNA TGTGCCACCAGCAGAGAATTCGGACACGCTGAAGCTTTCTTT. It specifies CATSREFGHAEAFF.

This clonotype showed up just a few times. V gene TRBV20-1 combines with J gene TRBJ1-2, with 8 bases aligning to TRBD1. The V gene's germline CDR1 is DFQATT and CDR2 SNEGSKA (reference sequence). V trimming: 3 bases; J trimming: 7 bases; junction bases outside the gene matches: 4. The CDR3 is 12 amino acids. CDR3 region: CSASDRGGGYTF. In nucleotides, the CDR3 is TGCAGTGCTAGCGACAGGGGTGGTGGCTACACCTTC.

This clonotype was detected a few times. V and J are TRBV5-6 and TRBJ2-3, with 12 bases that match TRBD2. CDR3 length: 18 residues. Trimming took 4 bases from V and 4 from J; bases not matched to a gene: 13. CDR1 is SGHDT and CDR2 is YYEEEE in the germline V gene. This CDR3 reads CASSAGLAGRGGADTQYF. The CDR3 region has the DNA TGTGCCAGCAGCGCTGGACTAGCGGGGAGGGGTGGAGCAGATACGCAGTATTTT.

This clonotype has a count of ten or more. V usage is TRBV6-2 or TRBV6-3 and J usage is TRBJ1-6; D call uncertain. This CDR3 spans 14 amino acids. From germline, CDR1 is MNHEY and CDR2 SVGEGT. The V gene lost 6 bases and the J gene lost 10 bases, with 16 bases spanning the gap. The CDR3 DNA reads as TGTGCCAGCAGGCACCTGGAGGACGGATCACCCCTCCACTTT. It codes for CASRHLEDGSPLHF.